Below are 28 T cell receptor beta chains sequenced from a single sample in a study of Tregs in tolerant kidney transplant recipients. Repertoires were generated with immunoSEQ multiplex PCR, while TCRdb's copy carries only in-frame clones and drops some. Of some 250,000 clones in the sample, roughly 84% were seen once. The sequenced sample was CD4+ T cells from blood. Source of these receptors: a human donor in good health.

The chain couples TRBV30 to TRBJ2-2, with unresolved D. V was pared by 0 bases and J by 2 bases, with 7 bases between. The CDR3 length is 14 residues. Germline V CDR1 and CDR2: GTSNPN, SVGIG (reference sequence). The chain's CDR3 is CAWSVATNTGELFF. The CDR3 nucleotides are TGTGCCTGGAGTGTGGCCACCAACACCGGGGAGCTGTTTTTT. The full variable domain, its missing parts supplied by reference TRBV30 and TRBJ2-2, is SQTIHQWPATLVQPVGSPLSLECTVEGTSNPNLYWYRQAAGRGLQLLFYSVGIGQISSEVPQNLSASRPQDRQFILSSKKLLLSDSGFYLCAWSVATNTGELFFGEGSRLTVL.

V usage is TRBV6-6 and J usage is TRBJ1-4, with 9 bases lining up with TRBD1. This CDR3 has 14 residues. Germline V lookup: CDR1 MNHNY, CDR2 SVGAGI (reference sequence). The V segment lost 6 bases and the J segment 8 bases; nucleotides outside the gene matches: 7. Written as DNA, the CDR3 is TGTGCCAGCAGAACCGGGACAGGGCGCGAAAAACTGTTTTTT. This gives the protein CASRTGTGREKLFF.

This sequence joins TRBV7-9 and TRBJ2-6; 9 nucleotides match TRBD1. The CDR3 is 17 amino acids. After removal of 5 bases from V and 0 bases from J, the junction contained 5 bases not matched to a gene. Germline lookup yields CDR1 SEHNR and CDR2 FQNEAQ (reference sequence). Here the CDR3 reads CASSPGQGFSGANVLTF. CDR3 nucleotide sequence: TGTGCCAGCAGCCCGGGACAGGGTTTCTCTGGGGCCAACGTCCTGACTTTC.

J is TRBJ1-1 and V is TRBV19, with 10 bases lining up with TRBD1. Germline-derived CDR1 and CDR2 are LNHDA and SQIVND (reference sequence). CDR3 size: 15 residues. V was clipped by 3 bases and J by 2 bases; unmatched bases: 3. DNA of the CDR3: TGTGCCAGTAGTATGACAGGGGGCGCCAACACTGAAGCTTTCTTT. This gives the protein CASSMTGGANTEAFF.

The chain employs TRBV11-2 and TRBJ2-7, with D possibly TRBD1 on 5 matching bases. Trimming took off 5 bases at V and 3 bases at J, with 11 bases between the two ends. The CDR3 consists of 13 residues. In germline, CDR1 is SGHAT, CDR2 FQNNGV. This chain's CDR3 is CASSKDGHYEQYF. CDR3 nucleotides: TGTGCCAGCAGCAAGGACGGACACTACGAGCAGTACTTC.

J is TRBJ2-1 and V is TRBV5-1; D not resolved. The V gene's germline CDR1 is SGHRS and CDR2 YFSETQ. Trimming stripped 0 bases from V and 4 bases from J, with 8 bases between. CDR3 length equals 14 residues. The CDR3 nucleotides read TGCGCCAGCAGCTTGGGTACAGCTTACAATGAGCAGTTCTTC. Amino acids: CASSLGTAYNEQFF.

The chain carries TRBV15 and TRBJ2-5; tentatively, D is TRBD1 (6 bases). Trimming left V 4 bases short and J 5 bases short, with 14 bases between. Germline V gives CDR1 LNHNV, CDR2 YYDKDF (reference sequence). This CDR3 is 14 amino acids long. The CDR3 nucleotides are TGTGCCACCAGCACTGGGGGCGCGGGTGAGACCCAGTACTTC. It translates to CATSTGGAGETQYF.

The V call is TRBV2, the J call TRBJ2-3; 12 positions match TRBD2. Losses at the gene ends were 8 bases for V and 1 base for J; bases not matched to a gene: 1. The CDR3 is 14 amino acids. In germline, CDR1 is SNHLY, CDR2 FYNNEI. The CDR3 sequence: CASASGGGTDTQYF. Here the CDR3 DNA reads TGTGCCAGCGCTAGCGGGGGGGGCACAGATACGCAGTATTTT. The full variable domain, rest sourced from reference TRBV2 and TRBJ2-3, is EPEVTQTPSHQVTQMGQEVILRCVPISNHLYFYWYRQILGQKVEFLVSFYNNEISEKSEIFDDQFSVERPDGSNFTLKIRSTKLEDSAMYFCASASGGGTDTQYFGPGTRLTVL.

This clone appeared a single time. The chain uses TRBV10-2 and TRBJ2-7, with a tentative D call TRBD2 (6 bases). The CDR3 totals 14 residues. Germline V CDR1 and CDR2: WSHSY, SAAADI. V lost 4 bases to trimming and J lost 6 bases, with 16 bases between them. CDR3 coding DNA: TGCGCCAGCAGTGCTGGCGGCCGCGGGGCCGAGCAGTACTTC. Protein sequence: CASSAGGRGAEQYF.

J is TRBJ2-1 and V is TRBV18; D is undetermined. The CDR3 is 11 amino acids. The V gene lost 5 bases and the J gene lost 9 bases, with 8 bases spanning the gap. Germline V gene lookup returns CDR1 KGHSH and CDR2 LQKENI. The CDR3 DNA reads TGTGCCAGCTCAGTCACGGGTGAGCAGTTCTTC. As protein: CASSVTGEQFF.

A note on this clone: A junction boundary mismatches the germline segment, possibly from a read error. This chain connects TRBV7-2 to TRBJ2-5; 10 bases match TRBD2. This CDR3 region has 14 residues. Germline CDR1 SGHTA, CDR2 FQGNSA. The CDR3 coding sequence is TGTGCCAGCAGCCTAGCGGGAGTGGCAGAGACCCAGTACTTC. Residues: CASSLAGVAETQYF.

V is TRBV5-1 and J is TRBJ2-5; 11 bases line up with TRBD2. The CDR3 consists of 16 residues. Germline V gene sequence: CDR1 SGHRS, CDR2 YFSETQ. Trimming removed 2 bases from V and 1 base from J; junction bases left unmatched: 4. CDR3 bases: TGCGCCAGCAGCTTAACAGGGACTAGCGGCCAAGAGACCCAGTACTTC. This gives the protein CASSLTGTSGQETQYF.

CDR3 sequence: CASSRKGLAGVGQFF. CDR3 DNA sequence: TGTGCCAGCAGCCGAAAGGGACTAGCGGGAGTGGGGCAGTTCTTC. The rearrangement links TRBV4-2 to TRBJ2-1; 14 bases fit TRBD2. Germline CDR1 LGHNA, CDR2 YNFKEQ. The V and J ends lost 4 bases and 12 bases, in that order; junction bases with no gene match: 8. The CDR3 is 15 residues long.

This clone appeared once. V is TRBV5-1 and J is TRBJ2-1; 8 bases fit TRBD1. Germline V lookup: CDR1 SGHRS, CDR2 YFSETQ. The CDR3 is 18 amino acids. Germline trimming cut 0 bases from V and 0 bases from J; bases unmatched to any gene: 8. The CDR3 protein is CASSLGQGAYYSYNEQFF. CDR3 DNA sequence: TGCGCCAGCAGCTTGGGGCAGGGGGCTTACTACTCCTACAATGAGCAGTTCTTC. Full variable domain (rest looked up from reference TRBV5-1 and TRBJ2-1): KAGVTQTPRYLIKTRGQQVTLSCSPISGHRSVSWYQQTPGQGLQFLFEYFSETQRNKGNFPGRFSGRQFSNSRSEMNVSTLELGDSALYLCASSLGQGAYYSYNEQFFGPGTRLTVL.

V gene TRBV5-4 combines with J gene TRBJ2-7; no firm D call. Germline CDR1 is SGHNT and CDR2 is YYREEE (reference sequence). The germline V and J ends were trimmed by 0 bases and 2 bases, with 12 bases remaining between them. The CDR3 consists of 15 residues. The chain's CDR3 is CASSLGASTPYEQYF. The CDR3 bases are TGTGCCAGCAGCTTGGGGGCATCGACGCCCTACGAGCAGTACTTC.

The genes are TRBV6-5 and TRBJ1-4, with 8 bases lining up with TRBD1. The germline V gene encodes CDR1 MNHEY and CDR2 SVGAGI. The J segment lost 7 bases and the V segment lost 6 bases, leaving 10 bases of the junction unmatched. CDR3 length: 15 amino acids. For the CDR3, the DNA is TGTGCCAGCAGAGCTGCAGGGGGCCTAGGTGAAAAACTGTTTTTT. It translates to CASRAAGGLGEKLFF.

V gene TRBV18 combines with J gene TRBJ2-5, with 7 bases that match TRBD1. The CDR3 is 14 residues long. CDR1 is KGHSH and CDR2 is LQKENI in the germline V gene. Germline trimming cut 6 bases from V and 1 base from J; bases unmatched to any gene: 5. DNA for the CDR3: TGTGCCAGCTCGCCATCAGGGGGCCAAGAGACCCAGTACTTC. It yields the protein CASSPSGGQETQYF. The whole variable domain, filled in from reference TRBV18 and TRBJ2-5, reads NAGVMQNPRHLVRRRGQEARLRCSPMKGHSHVYWYRQLPEEGLKFMVYLQKENIIDESGMPKERFSAEFPKEGPSILRIQQVVRGDSAAYFCASSPSGGQETQYFGPGTRLLVL.

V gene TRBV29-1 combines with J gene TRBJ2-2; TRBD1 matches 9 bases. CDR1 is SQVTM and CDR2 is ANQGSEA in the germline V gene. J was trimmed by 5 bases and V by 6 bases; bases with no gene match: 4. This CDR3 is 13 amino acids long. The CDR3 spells CSVGQGMTGELFF. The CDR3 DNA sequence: TGCAGCGTGGGACAGGGTATGACCGGGGAGCTGTTTTTT.

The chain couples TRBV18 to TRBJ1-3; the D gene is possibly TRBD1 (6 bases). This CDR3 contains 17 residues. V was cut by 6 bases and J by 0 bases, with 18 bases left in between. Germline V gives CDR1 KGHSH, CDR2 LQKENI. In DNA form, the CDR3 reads TGTGCCAGCTCTTCCCGTGGGGGGCAACTCTCTGGAAACACCATATATTTT. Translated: CASSSRGGQLSGNTIYF.

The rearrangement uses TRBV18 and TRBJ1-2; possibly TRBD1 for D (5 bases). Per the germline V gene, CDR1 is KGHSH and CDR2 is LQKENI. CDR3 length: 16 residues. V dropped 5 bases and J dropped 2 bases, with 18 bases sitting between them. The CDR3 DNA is TGTGCCAGCTCAGAGCTACCGGGACTTGCAAACTATGGCTACACCTTC. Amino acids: CASSELPGLANYGYTF.

CDR3: CASSIVQGNSPLHF. The DNA for the CDR3 is TGTGCCAGTAGTATTGTGCAGGGGAATTCACCCCTCCACTTT. The chain has TRBV19 and TRBJ1-6, with D perhaps TRBD1 (6 bases). The CDR3 extends over 14 amino acids. V was cut by 3 bases and J by 7 bases, with 10 bases left in between. Germline assignment: CDR1 LNHDA and CDR2 SQIVND (reference sequence).

This chain's CDR3 is CASGRREGTEAFF. As DNA, the CDR3 is TGTGCTAGTGGCCGGAGGGAGGGCACTGAAGCTTTCTTT. This chain uses TRBV12-5 with TRBJ1-1; D is unresolved. CDR1 and CDR2 (germline): LGHNT, FRNRAP. There are 13 residues in the CDR3. V was clipped by 6 bases and J by 4 bases, with 12 bases between them.

CDR3 nucleotides: TGCAGCGTTGCCATCTCCGGGGGCTCAGCTTTCTTT. Its translation: CSVAISGGSAFF. This chain uses TRBV29-1 with TRBJ1-1, with D possibly TRBD1 on 6 matching bases. V dropped 4 bases and J dropped 10 bases, with 16 bases sitting between them. CDR1 and CDR2 from the germline V gene are SQVTM and ANQGSEA. The CDR3 is 12 residues long.

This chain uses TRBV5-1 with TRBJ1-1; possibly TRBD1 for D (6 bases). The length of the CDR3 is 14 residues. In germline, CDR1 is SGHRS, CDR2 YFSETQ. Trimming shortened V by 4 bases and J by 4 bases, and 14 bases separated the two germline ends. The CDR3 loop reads CASSTTTGSTEAFF. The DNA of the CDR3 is TGCGCCAGCAGCACCACTACAGGGTCCACTGAAGCTTTCTTT.

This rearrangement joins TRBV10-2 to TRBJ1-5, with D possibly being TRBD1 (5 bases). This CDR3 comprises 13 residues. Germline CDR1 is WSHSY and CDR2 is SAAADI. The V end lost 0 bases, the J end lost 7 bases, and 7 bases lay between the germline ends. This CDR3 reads CASSESGGQPQHF. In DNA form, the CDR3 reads TGCGCCAGCAGTGAGTCCGGGGGGCAGCCCCAGCATTTT.

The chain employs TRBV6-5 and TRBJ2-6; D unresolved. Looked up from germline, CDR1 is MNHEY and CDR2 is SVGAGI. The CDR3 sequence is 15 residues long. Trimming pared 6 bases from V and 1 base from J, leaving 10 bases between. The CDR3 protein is CASRKKASGANVLTF. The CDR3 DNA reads TGTGCCAGCAGGAAAAAGGCATCTGGGGCCAACGTCCTGACTTTC.

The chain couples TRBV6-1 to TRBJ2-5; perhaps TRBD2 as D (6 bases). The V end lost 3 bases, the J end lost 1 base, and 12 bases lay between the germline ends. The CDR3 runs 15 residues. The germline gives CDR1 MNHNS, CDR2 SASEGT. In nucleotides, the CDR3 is TGTGCCAGCAGTGATGGACTACACTCCCAAGAGACCCAGTACTTC. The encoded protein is CASSDGLHSQETQYF.

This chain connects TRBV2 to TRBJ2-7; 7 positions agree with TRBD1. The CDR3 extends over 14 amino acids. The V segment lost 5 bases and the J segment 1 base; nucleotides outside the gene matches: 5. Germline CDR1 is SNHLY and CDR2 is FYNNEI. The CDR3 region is CASSSDRVSYEQYF. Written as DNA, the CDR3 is TGTGCCAGCAGTTCCGACAGGGTGTCCTACGAGCAGTACTTC.